This T cell receptor beta chain was recorded in a study of blood T cell repertoires in COVID-19. Study-wide background: The origin of the acute and convalescent COVID-19 samples was the United States, Italy and Spain. Sources were T cells, B-cell-depleted T cells, or PBMCs; the material itself was cDNA or gDNA.

Per the study methods: Reference gene primer amplification gave estimated nucleated cell counts. Sequencing was performed with immunoSEQ multiplex PCR; in TCRdb, only in-frame clones are kept and a portion is missing. V and J calls and clone size come straight from that table; D and trimming were deduced from the DNA. The data hold around 200,000 clones, with around four fifths observed a single time. Looked up from germline, CDR1 is SGDLS and CDR2 is YYNGEE. The CDR3 runs 15 residues. The ends lost 5 bases at V and 2 bases at J; junction bases unmatched: 7. This clonotype was sampled from a man aged 50 or older with active or convalescent COVID-19. The chain joins TRBV9 to TRBJ2-3, with 8 bases matching TRBD2. The sequencing input was peripheral blood. The DNA for the CDR3 is TGTGCCAGCAGACAGAGCGGGAGTCTCACAGATACGCAGTATTTT. As protein: CASRQSGSLTDTQYF.